Each of the 18 T cell receptor beta chains below was sequenced from the same sample in a study of blood T cell repertoires in COVID-19. This table comes from immunoSEQ multiplex PCR, and its TCRdb copy is limited to in-frame clones, with some not included. The table lists 300,000 to 450,000 clones, approximately 81% of them singletons, with 3% to 4.5% in the top ten. Sequencing input: peripheral blood. These receptor sequences come from a woman younger than 35 with acute or convalescent COVID-19.

This chain joins TRBV5-1 and TRBJ1-2, with 7 bases lining up with TRBD1. The junction had 7 bases not matched to a gene; V was cut back by 0 bases and J by 8 bases. The CDR3 extends over 14 amino acids. Germline V CDR1 and CDR2: SGHRS, YFSETQ. CDR3 region: CASSLVSGQDGYTF. In DNA form, the CDR3 reads TGCGCCAGCAGCTTGGTATCCGGACAGGACGGCTACACCTTC.

This sequence joins TRBV6-4 and TRBJ1-6; D is undetermined. Germline V gene lookup returns CDR1 MRHNA and CDR2 SNTAGT. This CDR3 spans 14 amino acids. Trimming shortened V by 4 bases and J by 7 bases, and 11 bases separated the two germline ends. The CDR3 spells CASSVGGNNSPLHF. DNA of the CDR3: TGTGCCAGCAGTGTCGGAGGGAACAATTCACCCCTCCACTTT.

This clone was seen once. The CDR3 DNA follows: TGTGCCAGCAGCGTAGAGGCCAGGGGTTTCTCTGAAGCTTTCTTT. It codes for CASSVEARGFSEAFF. This sequence joins TRBV9 and TRBJ1-1; D possibly corresponds to TRBD1 (6 bases). The V end lost 0 bases, the J end lost 6 bases, and 15 bases lay between the germline ends. The CDR3 is 15 amino acids. Germline V CDR1 and CDR2: SGDLS, YYNGEE.

The chain links TRBV19 to TRBJ2-7; tentative D call: TRBD1 (7 bases). The CDR3 covers 13 residues. V lost 4 bases, J lost 4 bases, and 11 bases lay in between. Looked up from germline, CDR1 is LNHDA and CDR2 is SQIVND (reference sequence). The CDR3 nucleotides read TGTGCCAGTAGTAGCAGGGGGGAGTACGAGCAGTACTTC. It codes for CASSSRGEYEQYF.

This sequence joins TRBV5-8 and TRBJ1-6, with TRBD1 matching over 7 bases. The germline gives CDR1 SGHTS, CDR2 YDEGEE. The V segment lost 0 bases and the J segment 6 bases; nucleotides outside the gene matches: 3. This CDR3 has 15 residues. CDR3 protein: CASSLGQGSNSPLHF. DNA for the CDR3: TGTGCCAGCAGCTTGGGACAGGGAAGTAATTCACCCCTCCACTTT.

Of note for this clone: At the DNA level, this CDR3 is encoded by other sequences in the same sample as well. This chain joins TRBV20-1 and TRBJ1-1; D unresolved. Between the trimmed V and J ends, which lost 3 bases and 5 bases, there was a span of 7 bases. This CDR3 spans 11 amino acids. Per the germline V gene, CDR1 is DFQATT and CDR2 is SNEGSKA (reference sequence). The CDR3 region has the DNA TGCAGTGCTAGGGGAGGAACTGAAGCTTTCTTT. Its translation is CSARGGTEAFF.

This chain links TRBV5-6 with TRBJ1-2, with TRBD1 matching 9 bases. With V trimmed by 3 bases and J by 2 bases, 2 bases remained unmatched. The CDR3 is 14 residues long. CDR1 and CDR2 (germline): SGHDT, YYEEEE. CDR3: CASSWGTGNYGYTF. The CDR3 coding sequence is TGTGCCAGCAGCTGGGGGACAGGGAACTATGGCTACACCTTC.

This chain links TRBV6-6 with TRBJ1-1; 9 nucleotides match TRBD1. Germline lookup yields CDR1 MNHNY and CDR2 SVGAGI (reference sequence). The J segment lost 1 base and the V segment lost 9 bases, leaving 3 bases of the junction unmatched. The CDR3 is 13 residues long. The CDR3 DNA reads as TGTGCCAGGGACAGGGGCGAGAACACTGAAGCTTTCTTT. Its protein product is CARDRGENTEAFF.

The genes are TRBV18 and TRBJ2-7; 9 bases agree with TRBD1. The germline CDR1 and CDR2 sequences are KGHSH and LQKENI. There are 15 residues in the CDR3. V shed 3 bases, J shed 1 base, and the junction held 4 bases outside the gene matches. The CDR3 here is CASSPTGGNSYEQYF. CDR3 sequence (DNA): TGTGCCAGCTCACCGACAGGGGGAAATTCCTACGAGCAGTACTTC. The complete variable domain, with remaining parts taken from reference TRBV18 and TRBJ2-7, reads NAGVMQNPRHLVRRRGQEARLRCSPMKGHSHVYWYRQLPEEGLKFMVYLQKENIIDESGMPKERFSAEFPKEGPSILRIQQVVRGDSAAYFCASSPTGGNSYEQYFGPGTRLTVT.

The rearrangement links TRBV30 to TRBJ1-1; possibly TRBD1 for D (5 bases). V lost 0 bases, J lost 1 base, and 12 bases lay in between. CDR3 length: 15 amino acids. The germline V gene has CDR1 GTSNPN and CDR2 SVGIG (reference sequence). As DNA, the CDR3 is TGTGCCTGGAGTGTACCGGGACTCCGGAACACTGAAGCTTTCTTT. Translation gives CAWSVPGLRNTEAFF.

The CDR3 DNA sequence: TGTGCCAGCAGCTTGGCCCTAAGGCAGGATGGCTACACCTTC. Translating gives CASSLALRQDGYTF. The gene calls are TRBV5-4 and TRBJ1-2, with unresolved D. The CDR3 sequence is 14 residues long. The V gene lost 0 bases and the J gene lost 6 bases, with 12 bases spanning the gap. The germline CDR1 and CDR2 sequences are SGHNT and YYREEE (reference sequence).

J is TRBJ1-4 and V is TRBV4-2; D call uncertain. This CDR3 spans 12 amino acids. The germline V gene encodes CDR1 LGHNA and CDR2 YNFKEQ. V gave up 5 bases and J gave up 7 bases, with 8 bases separating them. CDR3 DNA: TGTGCCAGCAGCGCCTCGGGTGAAAAACTGTTTTTT. Translated: CASSASGEKLFF.

The sample holds one count of this clone. This chain connects TRBV24-1 to TRBJ2-2; no clear D. The CDR3 runs 12 residues. Germline-derived CDR1 and CDR2 are KGHDR and SFDVKD. Trimming pared 5 bases from V and 3 bases from J, leaving 3 bases between. The CDR3 is CATSAYTGELFF. The CDR3 coding sequence is TGTGCCACCAGTGCTTACACCGGGGAGCTGTTTTTT.

This rearrangement joins TRBV7-9 to TRBJ1-2; possible D gene TRBD1, 5 bases. This CDR3 is built from 11 residues. In germline, CDR1 is SEHNR, CDR2 FQNEAQ (reference sequence). The CDR3 DNA reads as TGTGTCGGGGGGATAAACTATGGCTACACCTTC. It codes for CVGGINYGYTF.

V gene TRBV2 combines with J gene TRBJ2-1, with 11 nucleotides matching TRBD2. Germline V gives CDR1 SNHLY, CDR2 FYNNEI. V was clipped by 4 bases and J by 6 bases; unmatched bases: 5. The CDR3 is 15 residues long. CDR3 sequence (DNA): TGTGCCAGCAGTGCCGGGACTAGCGGAGTCAATGAGCAGTTCTTC. It encodes CASSAGTSGVNEQFF. The whole variable domain, remainder taken from reference TRBV2 and TRBJ2-1, is EPEVTQTPSHQVTQMGQEVILRCVPISNHLYFYWYRQILGQKVEFLVSFYNNEISEKSEIFDDQFSVERPDGSNFTLKIRSTKLEDSAMYFCASSAGTSGVNEQFFGPGTRLTVL.

The J gene is TRBJ2-5, the V gene TRBV6-5; TRBD2 is a possible D gene (6 bases). CDR1 is MNHEY, CDR2 SVGAGI, per germline. Trimming took off 6 bases at V and 7 bases at J, with 12 bases between the two ends. The CDR3 totals 12 residues. The CDR3 region has the DNA TGTGCCAGCAGACGGGGAGGAGGGACCCAGTACTTC. The encoded protein is CASRRGGGTQYF.

The rearrangement links TRBV13 to TRBJ2-7; TRBD1 matches 10 bases. This CDR3 spans 17 amino acids. Germline V CDR1 and CDR2: PRHDT, FYEKMQ (reference sequence). The ends lost 5 bases at V and 6 bases at J; junction bases unmatched: 16. The chain's CDR3 is CASSHGFRDRGYAEQYF. The CDR3 DNA sequence: TGTGCCAGCAGCCACGGTTTCCGGGACAGGGGTTATGCCGAGCAGTACTTC.

The J gene is TRBJ1-5, the V gene TRBV6-5; TRBD1 aligns across 7 bases. V dropped 3 bases and J dropped 2; count of bases not matched to a gene: 7. CDR1 is MNHEY and CDR2 is SVGAGI in the germline V gene. There are 16 residues in the CDR3. CDR3 coding DNA: TGTGCCAGCAGTTATGGAGGGGGCTCGGGCAATCAGCCCCAGCATTTT. The encoded protein is CASSYGGGSGNQPQHF.